This TCR beta chain was sequenced for a study of identical twins. Study-wide results and limits: Fewer insertions marked abundant cord blood beta clonotypes; young adult naive trended weakly, memory not at all. Conclusions relied on cross-sectional statistical analysis, not following the same donors.

This clonotype has only a few counts. Its specificity is not known. V was clipped by 3 bases and J by 5 bases, with 7 bases between them. CDR1 and CDR2 from the germline V gene are WNHNN and SYGVQD (reference sequence). The CDR3 is 12 residues long. MiXCR, run by TCRdb on the 5' RACE reads, gives a single entry per CDR3 protein. This table holds about 240,000 distinct CDR3 sequences, approximately 7.3% found once. All donors were healthy, and all were Caucasian. Another study also made use of these data, one on yellow fever vaccine responses in identical twins. This second study notes: Twins reportedly mounted vaccine T cell responses that seemed partly convergent, partly personalized.

The chain employs TRBV10-1 and TRBJ1-1, with TRBD1 as a possible D gene (5 bases). Sequenced sample: CD8+ T cells sorted from blood. This receptor was identified in a woman younger than 35 in good health. The CDR3 region is CASSEGETEAFF. CDR3 coding DNA: TGCGCCAGCAGTGAAGGGGAGACTGAAGCTTTCTTT.